Each of the 3 T cell receptor beta chains below was sequenced from the same sample in a study of T-cell memory formation after mild COVID-19 (dated by TCRdb to 2020 to 2022). Libraries were constructed by 5' RACE. Instrument on record: Illumina NovaSeq 6000. TCRdb applied fastp at Q25 and MiXCR to the public reads, then kept only in-frame beta chains. Here each entry gathers all rows of one CDR3 protein and keeps the most common genes and DNA. Counted in this sample were some 210,000 distinct CDR3 sequences; about 16% of them appeared once. Of the sample, roughly 2.6% falls within the top ten clones. The specimen was PBMCs or a T cell subset sorted from them (not recorded which). The receptors derive from an adult woman who had mild COVID-19 (a few samples of this study predate the infection). The sample titles of this study are shuffled in the database, so cell type and time point are left out; the donor was told from shared clones.

This clonotype was recorded a few times. The chain uses TRBV12-3 or TRBV12-4 and TRBJ1-1, with 10 bases fitting TRBD1. J was trimmed by 1 base and V by 5 bases; bases with no gene match: 4. This CDR3 is built from 15 residues. CDR3 amino acids: CASSPRQGANTEAFF. CDR3 nucleotides: TGTGCCAGCAGTCCGAGACAGGGGGCGAACACTGAAGCTTTCTTT.

The V and J genes are TRBV7-9 and TRBJ1-1, with D unresolved. The germline CDR1 and CDR2 sequences are SEHNR and FQNEAQ (reference sequence). This CDR3 has 14 residues. Trimming pared 1 base from V and 8 bases from J, leaving 14 bases between. This chain's CDR3 is CASSLEGITAEAFF. The CDR3 nucleotides read TGTGCCAGCAGCTTAGAGGGTATTACGGCCGAAGCTTTCTTT.

This clonotype was detected a few times. The V gene is TRBV29-1, the J gene TRBJ1-2; TRBD1 matches 7 bases. J was trimmed by 0 bases and V by 7 bases; bases with no gene match: 5. The CDR3 runs 13 residues. Germline CDR1 is SQVTM and CDR2 is ANQGSEA. For the CDR3, the DNA is TGCAGCGCTATGACAGGGTCTAACTATGGCTACACCTTC. It encodes CSAMTGSNYGYTF. Complete variable domain (other parts from reference TRBV29-1 and TRBJ1-2): SAVISQKPSRDICQRGTSLTIQCQVDSQVTMMFWYRQQPGQSLTLIATANQGSEATYESGFVIDKFPISRPNLTFSTLTVSNMSPEDSSIYLCSAMTGSNYGYTFGSGTRLTVV.